This entry lists 9 T cell receptor beta chains sequenced from one sample in a study of metastatic and nonmetastatic thyroid tumors. TCRdb re-called the PCR reads via MiXCR. The profile shows over 15,000 clones, about 31% of them singletons. Among the patients, none had received any treatment before thyroid surgery. The sequencing sample was made of tumor tissue. The source is a male donor with papillary thyroid cancer or a benign thyroid nodule (not recorded which). Some clones in this sample may be carry-over from other donors' samples.

This clone appeared a single time. The J gene is TRBJ2-7, the V gene TRBV30, with TRBD2 matching 9 bases. J lost 4 bases, V lost 2 bases, and 9 bases had no gene match. The CDR3 is 15 amino acids. Per the germline V gene, CDR1 is GTSNPN and CDR2 is SVGIG (reference sequence). Written as DNA, the CDR3 is TGTGCCTGGAGTCAGAGCGCGGGAGGGCCTTACGAGCAGTACTTC. Translated: CAWSQSAGGPYEQYF.

The genes are TRBV7-2 and TRBJ2-5; TRBD2 agrees at 12 bases. Germline V CDR1 and CDR2: SGHTA, FQGNSA. The CDR3 totals 17 residues. Germline trimming cut 4 bases from V and 2 bases from J; bases unmatched to any gene: 8. This chain's CDR3 is CASSSGGLAGAQETQYF. The CDR3 coding sequence is TGTGCCAGCAGCTCAGGGGGACTAGCGGGTGCACAAGAGACCCAGTACTTC.

With regard to this clone: Likely a read error: the CDR3 ends without its conserved phenylalanine or tryptophan. The rearrangement links TRBV6-5 to TRBJ1-1, with TRBD1 as a possible D gene (5 bases). The CDR3 spans 15 residues. Germline loops: CDR1 MNHEY, CDR2 SVGAGI. V lost 7 bases and J 1 base, leaving 16 bases between the germline ends. The CDR3 bases are TGTGCCAGCATCGACCGGGGGACCCCGAACACTGAAGCTTTCGTT. Translated: CASIDRGTPNTEAFV.

This chain links TRBV12-3 or TRBV12-4 with TRBJ1-2, with TRBD1 as a possible D gene (6 bases). There are 17 residues in the CDR3. Trimming took 5 bases from V and 0 from J, leaving 19 bases between them. The DNA for the CDR3 is TGTGCCAGCAGTAGCCGGGACACAACTCTTTCTAACTATGGCTACACCTTC. It is translated as CASSSRDTTLSNYGYTF.

The chain couples TRBV11-3 to TRBJ2-2, with 7 bases matching TRBD1. The germline V gene has CDR1 SGHNT and CDR2 YENEEA. V trimming: 1 base; J trimming: 0 bases; junction bases outside the gene matches: 2. This CDR3 has 16 amino acids. CDR3 protein: CASSLGDRANTGELFF. DNA of the CDR3: TGTGCCAGCAGCTTAGGTGACAGGGCGAACACCGGGGAGCTGTTTTTT.

This clone is labeled as medium-sized. The rearrangement uses TRBV28 and TRBJ2-7; a possible D gene is TRBD2 (5 bases). CDR3 size: 14 residues. V was pared by 2 bases and J by 0 bases, with 8 bases between. Germline V gene sequence: CDR1 MDHEN, CDR2 SYDVKM. CDR3 nucleotides: TGTGCCAGCAGTTTACCGGGGATCTCCTACGAGCAGTACTTC. It specifies CASSLPGISYEQYF.

The chain carries TRBV6-1 and TRBJ1-4, with D possibly matching TRBD1 (6 bases). This CDR3 has 14 residues. Germline lookup yields CDR1 MNHNS and CDR2 SASEGT. V was shortened by 6 bases and J by 8 bases, with 16 bases between the two germline ends. The CDR3: CASRQGGGDEKLFF. The CDR3, as DNA: TGTGCCAGCAGACAAGGGGGGGGGGACGAAAAACTGTTTTTT.

This clone was seen at least ten times. The chain employs TRBV19 and TRBJ2-3; D not resolved. V was trimmed by 3 bases and J by 4 bases, leaving 5 bases between them. Germline V CDR1 and CDR2: LNHDA, SQIVND (reference sequence). This CDR3 has 12 amino acids. CDR3 DNA sequence: TGTGCCAGTAGTATTCAGTCAGATACGCAGTATTTT. Its protein product is CASSIQSDTQYF.

This clone showed up just a few times. This chain joins TRBV6-1 and TRBJ2-7; possibly TRBD1 or TRBD2 for D (6 bases each). The germline V and J ends were trimmed by 5 bases and 2 bases, with 10 bases remaining between them. Germline CDR1 and CDR2: MNHNS and SASEGT. CDR3 size: 13 residues. This CDR3 reads CASSKGGPYEQYF. CDR3 coding DNA: TGTGCCAGCAGTAAGGGGGGCCCCTACGAGCAGTACTTC.